One and the same sample provided the 9 T cell receptor beta chains below, sequenced in a study of blood T cell repertoires in COVID-19. The method was immunoSEQ multiplex PCR; TCRdb's version includes in-frame clones alone and lacks a portion of them. This sample has 140,000 or so clones, with approximately 83% found just once. The specimen was peripheral blood. These receptor sequences come from a woman of 80 years or more with acute or convalescent COVID-19.

The chain combines TRBV5-6 with TRBJ2-2, with 9 positions matching TRBD1. With V trimmed by 4 bases and J by 3 bases, 4 bases remained unmatched. The CDR3 has 15 residues. CDR1 is SGHDT, CDR2 YYEEEE, per germline. The CDR3 bases are TGTGCCAGCAGCCCGGACAGGGGCTACACCGGGGAGCTGTTTTTT. It specifies CASSPDRGYTGELFF.

The gene calls are TRBV3-1 (or the pseudogene TRBV3-2) and TRBJ2-5; D might be TRBD2 (6 bases). Germline-derived CDR1 and CDR2 are LGHDT and YNNKEL (reference sequence). Deletions cut 0 bases from V and 5 bases from J, with 13 bases between. The CDR3 length is 15 residues. The CDR3, as DNA: TGTGCCAGCAGCCAAGATCTTCCAGGGAGGGAGACCCAGTACTTC. Its protein product is CASSQDLPGRETQYF.

CDR3 residues: CASSLGYTTSGTDTQYF. The CDR3 DNA reads TGTGCCAGCAGCTTAGGATACACCACTAGCGGGACAGATACGCAGTATTTT. This sequence joins TRBV7-9 and TRBJ2-3; 9 nucleotides match TRBD2. With V trimmed by 1 base and J by 3 bases, 8 bases remained unmatched. CDR1 is SEHNR and CDR2 is FQNEAQ in the germline V gene (reference sequence). CDR3 length: 17 amino acids.

The chain joins TRBV7-6 to TRBJ1-4; a possible D gene is TRBD1 (6 bases). V lost 5 bases, J lost 3 bases, and 13 bases lay in between. This CDR3 comprises 15 residues. Looked up from germline, CDR1 is SGHVS and CDR2 is FNYEAQ. CDR3 in DNA: TGTGCCAGCAGCCGCCAGGACAGCCCTAATGAAAAACTGTTTTTT. Amino acids: CASSRQDSPNEKLFF.

This rearrangement joins TRBV16 to TRBJ2-7; 7 positions match TRBD1. Germline V lookup: CDR1 KGHSY, CDR2 FQNENV. V lost 0 bases to trimming and J lost 2 bases; unmatched junction nucleotides: 1. CDR3 size: 14 residues. CDR3 sequence: CASSQSTGPYEQYF. In DNA, the CDR3 is TGTGCCAGCAGCCAATCGACAGGGCCCTACGAGCAGTACTTC.

This chain links TRBV9 with TRBJ2-2; TRBD1 might be the D (5 bases). The CDR3 extends over 13 amino acids. Trimming shortened V by 7 bases and J by 7 bases, and 14 bases separated the two germline ends. From germline, CDR1 is SGDLS and CDR2 YYNGEE. This CDR3 reads CASDPQGLGELFF. The DNA for the CDR3 is TGTGCCAGCGACCCTCAGGGCCTCGGGGAGCTGTTTTTT.

This clone was counted between two and nine times. V is TRBV5-1 and J is TRBJ2-1; D is ambiguous. The CDR3 loop spans 12 amino acids. V was cut by 0 bases and J by 7 bases, with 5 bases left in between. Per the germline V gene, CDR1 is SGHRS and CDR2 is YFSETQ. The CDR3 loop reads CASSLDRNEQFF. CDR3 in DNA: TGCGCCAGCAGCTTGGATAGAAATGAGCAGTTCTTC.

This clone was picked up a small number of times. J is TRBJ1-4 and V is TRBV10-3, with TRBD1 as a possible D gene (5 bases). V dropped 4 bases and J dropped 7 bases, with 16 bases sitting between them. The CDR3 runs 15 residues. Per the germline V gene, CDR1 is ENHRY and CDR2 is SYGVKD. The CDR3 DNA is TGTGCCATCAGTGTCCTCGGGGGTTATTGTGAAAAACTGTTTTTT. It translates to CAISVLGGYCEKLFF.

This rearrangement joins TRBV7-9 to TRBJ1-1; TRBD1 is a possible D gene (5 bases). V dropped 5 bases and J dropped 6 bases, with 10 bases sitting between them. This CDR3 comprises 12 residues. Germline V gene lookup returns CDR1 SEHNR and CDR2 FQNEAQ (reference sequence). Written as DNA, the CDR3 is TGTGCCAGCAGCGACGGGGGTGCTGAAGCTTTCTTT. It codes for CASSDGGAEAFF.